This T cell receptor beta chain was found in a study of cytomegalovirus exposure and HLA in healthy donors. This CDR3 spans 15 amino acids. The germline gives CDR1 LGHNA, CDR2 YSLEER. V was trimmed by 1 base and J by 0 bases, leaving 9 bases between them. 60 Vbeta and 13 Jbeta primers were used in PCR. TCRdb's table, derived via immunoSEQ multiplex PCR, lists solely in-frame clones and lacks some. The table lists under 250,000 clones, more than 75% of them singletons. The origin of this receptor is a human donor in good health. This chain joins TRBV4-3 and TRBJ1-1; D not resolved. The specimen was PBMCs. CDR3 nucleotide sequence: TGCGCCAGCAGCCAAGTTGCGGTTATGAACACTGAAGCTTTCTTT. As protein: CASSQVAVMNTEAFF.